The source of this TCR beta chain is a study of T-cell reconstitution after alpha-beta-depleted transplantation in children. Study-level results: Two months or so post-transplant, alpha-beta T cells reportedly derived from several hundred expanded graft clones. A year had passed since transplant, and T-cell counts and diversity by then came mostly from newly produced T cells. It was surviving recipient T cells and thymic progenitors that gave some patients high TCRbeta diversity at day 60.

The CDR3 consists of 12 residues. Per germline, CDR1 MRHNA and CDR2 SNTAGT. Trimming removed 6 bases from V and 9 bases from J, with 12 bases in between. This clonotype was picked up a small number of times. Its specificity is not known. Unique molecular identifiers were built into the TCRbeta library. TCRdb reanalysed the PCR reads using MiXCR and keeps one entry per CDR3 protein. Counted here are 450,000 to 550,000 distinct CDR3 sequences, roughly 10% occurring once; the ten biggest clones make up around 13%. The sequence came from a female patient aged 2-9 years who had a stem cell transplant for aplastic anemia, so the T cells may come from the graft donor. The specimen was PBMCs, mostly from graft donor cells, collected 180 days after TCRalphabeta/CD19-depleted stem cell transplant. This chain joins TRBV6-4 and TRBJ2-1; possibly TRBD2 for D (6 bases). The CDR3 is CASSWGDGEQFF. DNA of the CDR3: TGTGCCAGCAGCTGGGGGGACGGTGAGCAGTTCTTC.